The 20 T cell receptor beta chains given below trace back to one sample, sequenced in a study of OX40 agonist ivuxolimab in advanced cancers. Profiled with immunoSEQ multiplex PCR; TCRdb holds only in-frame clones, not every one. The sample includes about 68,000 clones, roughly 88% of them seen just once. Here the sequenced sample was CD4+ or CD8+ T cells sorted from blood, taken in a trial of the OX40 agonist ivuxolimab. These receptors all come from an adult with an advanced solid tumor such as melanoma, head and neck, liver or kidney cancer.

The rearrangement uses TRBV7-3 and TRBJ1-6; tentatively, D is TRBD1 (6 bases). The CDR3 is 14 amino acids. The germline V gene has CDR1 SGHTA and CDR2 FQGTGA. Trimming took 9 bases from V and 10 from J, leaving 19 bases between them. DNA of the CDR3: TGTGCCAGTTTGACAGGTCTCGCGGGATCACCCCTCCACTTT. Amino acids: CASLTGLAGSPLHF.

The gene calls are TRBV7-9 and TRBJ2-3; 10 bases match TRBD2. The germline CDR1 and CDR2 sequences are SEHNR and FQNEAQ (reference sequence). The trim removed 5 bases at V and 0 bases at J, leaving 5 bases unmatched. This CDR3 is 16 amino acids long. This chain's CDR3 is CASSRILAGSTDTQYF. CDR3 sequence (DNA): TGTGCCAGCAGCCGGATACTAGCGGGGAGCACAGATACGCAGTATTTT.

This chain connects TRBV19 to TRBJ1-6; D remains unclear. V dropped 3 bases and J dropped 7 bases, with 10 bases sitting between them. Germline loops: CDR1 LNHDA, CDR2 SQIVND (reference sequence). The CDR3 is 14 residues long. The chain's CDR3 is CASSIVGLNSPLHF. CDR3 nucleotide sequence: TGTGCCAGTAGTATTGTTGGTCTAAATTCACCCCTCCACTTT.

V and J are TRBV2 and TRBJ1-3, with 11 bases fitting TRBD1. Germline loops: CDR1 SNHLY, CDR2 FYNNEI. V lost 7 bases, J lost 0 bases, and 5 bases stayed unmatched. The CDR3 runs to 16 residues. CDR3 nucleotide sequence: TGTGCCAGCAACGGACAGGGGGCGACCTCTGGAAACACCATATATTTT. As protein: CASNGQGATSGNTIYF.

This rearrangement joins TRBV7-2 to TRBJ1-4; 7 bases fit TRBD1. Germline V CDR1 and CDR2: SGHTA, FQGNSA. This CDR3 is built from 15 residues. With V trimmed by 4 bases and J by 5 bases, 7 bases remained unmatched. The CDR3 DNA sequence: TGTGCCAGCAGCTCAGAGGACAGGAAGAATGAAAAACTGTTTTTT. This encodes CASSSEDRKNEKLFF.

This clone showed up just once. The chain joins TRBV30 to TRBJ1-1, with 9 bases identical to TRBD1. CDR1 and CDR2 (germline): GTSNPN, SVGIG (reference sequence). The CDR3 contains 16 residues. With V trimmed by 5 bases and J by 0 bases, 10 bases remained unmatched. The CDR3 sequence is CAWVKGTGNMNTEAFF. CDR3 coding DNA: TGTGCCTGGGTGAAAGGGACAGGGAACATGAACACTGAAGCTTTCTTT. The full variable domain, completed using reference TRBV30 and TRBJ1-1, is SQTIHQWPATLVQPVGSPLSLECTVEGTSNPNLYWYRQAAGRGLQLLFYSVGIGQISSEVPQNLSASRPQDRQFILSSKKLLLSDSGFYLCAWVKGTGNMNTEAFFGQGTRLTVV.

This chain links TRBV7-3 with TRBJ2-5; tentatively, D is TRBD2 (6 bases). This CDR3 spans 13 amino acids. Deletions cut 6 bases from V and 5 bases from J, with 13 bases between. Germline V CDR1 and CDR2: SGHTA, FQGTGA. DNA for the CDR3: TGTGCCAGCAGTCTGGAGGGCGGGGAGACCCAGTACTTC. This translates into CASSLEGGETQYF.

This chain connects TRBV2 to TRBJ1-3; D perhaps matches TRBD1 (5 bases). V dropped 2 bases and J dropped 4 bases, with 9 bases sitting between them. Looked up from germline, CDR1 is SNHLY and CDR2 is FYNNEI. The CDR3 extends over 14 amino acids. CDR3 DNA sequence: TGTGCCAGCAGTGAATTGGGGACCGGAAACACCATATATTTT. Encoded protein: CASSELGTGNTIYF.

The genes are TRBV6-5 and TRBJ1-3, with 7 bases that match TRBD1. V lost 5 bases and J lost 4; bases outside the gene matches: 5. In germline, CDR1 is MNHEY, CDR2 SVGAGI. CDR3 length equals 14 residues. The CDR3 DNA follows: TGTGCCAGCAGTCTAGGGACAGTAGGAAACACCATATATTTT. It codes for CASSLGTVGNTIYF.

CDR3 region: CASSYSGQGGYGYTF. Here the CDR3 DNA reads TGTGCCAGCAGTTACTCCGGACAGGGGGGCTATGGCTACACCTTC. The V call is TRBV6-5, the J call TRBJ1-2, with 10 bases fitting TRBD1. V shed 0 bases, J shed 4 bases, and the junction held 2 bases outside the gene matches. CDR1 is MNHEY and CDR2 is SVGAGI in the germline V gene. The CDR3 loop spans 15 amino acids.

The gene calls are TRBV7-9 and TRBJ2-2; the D is unclear. V dropped 1 base and J dropped 6 bases, with 9 bases sitting between them. CDR1 is SEHNR, CDR2 FQNEAQ, per germline (reference sequence). CDR3 size: 14 residues. The CDR3 loop reads CASSLDWSSGELFF. The CDR3 bases are TGTGCCAGCAGCTTAGACTGGAGTTCCGGGGAGCTGTTTTTT.

The chain couples TRBV19 to TRBJ1-2; D might be TRBD1 (6 bases). Per the germline V gene, CDR1 is LNHDA and CDR2 is SQIVND (reference sequence). The CDR3 sequence is 15 residues long. V was shortened by 5 bases and J by 7 bases, with 20 bases between the two germline ends. CDR3 loop: CASSWAAGVDRGYTF. The CDR3 nucleotides are TGTGCCAGTAGTTGGGCGGCAGGGGTCGATCGTGGCTACACCTTC.

The chain employs TRBV11-3 and TRBJ1-2; D perhaps matches TRBD1 (5 bases). Germline assignment: CDR1 SGHNT and CDR2 YENEEA. The ends were cut back, 8 bases at V and 0 bases at J, with 13 bases in the middle. The CDR3 is made up of 14 amino acids. The CDR3 DNA sequence: TGTGCCAGCGTCGAGGGGCCATCTAACTATGGCTACACCTTC. Its protein is CASVEGPSNYGYTF.

The gene calls are TRBV11-1 and TRBJ1-2; D unclear. The V end lost 1 base, the J end lost 12 bases, and 9 bases lay between the germline ends. CDR3 length equals 11 residues. Looked up from germline, CDR1 is SGHAT and CDR2 is FQDESV (reference sequence). DNA of the CDR3: TGTGCCAGCAGCTTAGGCGCGGGTAACACCTTC. Protein sequence: CASSLGAGNTF.

The chain couples TRBV7-2 to TRBJ2-2, with D possibly being TRBD2 (6 bases). Trimming took off 6 bases at V and 1 base at J, with 15 bases between the two ends. The CDR3 length is 16 residues. Germline CDR1 is SGHTA and CDR2 is FQGNSA. The CDR3 DNA reads TGTGCCAGCAGGTTACATAGCGGAGTGAACACCGGGGAGCTGTTTTTT. Its translation: CASRLHSGVNTGELFF.

The V and J genes are TRBV6-5 and TRBJ1-2, with D possibly being TRBD1 (5 bases). The CDR3 loop spans 15 amino acids. CDR1 and CDR2 (germline): MNHEY, SVGAGI. Trimming took 1 base from V and 5 from J, leaving 14 bases between them. CDR3 residues: CASSYWQGEWYGYTF. CDR3 DNA sequence: TGTGCCAGCAGTTACTGGCAGGGAGAGTGGTATGGCTACACCTTC.

V and J are TRBV5-1 and TRBJ1-5; TRBD1 matches 7 bases. Germline V CDR1 and CDR2: SGHRS, YFSETQ. Losses at the gene ends were 0 bases for V and 7 bases for J; bases not matched to a gene: 4. The CDR3 has 14 residues. The CDR3 DNA reads as TGCGCCAGCAGCTTGGAACAGGGGAGACAGCCCCAGCATTTT. Translation: CASSLEQGRQPQHF.

The chain has TRBV15 and TRBJ2-3; 10 nucleotides line up with TRBD2. Germline CDR1 reads LNHNV; CDR2 reads YYDKDF (reference sequence). This CDR3 spans 21 amino acids. V was clipped by 2 bases and J by 0 bases; unmatched bases: 17. The CDR3: CATSRFFYRASGGSSTDTQYF. The CDR3 DNA sequence: TGTGCCACCAGCAGATTCTTCTATCGGGCTAGCGGGGGATCTAGCACAGATACGCAGTATTTT.

The chain carries TRBV4-1 and TRBJ2-1, with D possibly being TRBD1 (6 bases). With 4 bases removed from V and 9 bases from J, the gap between germline ends came to 13 bases. CDR1 is MGHRA and CDR2 is YSYEKL in the germline V gene. The CDR3 runs to 13 residues. This chain's CDR3 is CASSLRQESEQFF. DNA of the CDR3: TGCGCCAGCAGCCTGAGACAGGAAAGTGAGCAGTTCTTC.

The chain recombines TRBV7-2 with TRBJ1-3; D not certain. V lost 8 bases and J 0 bases, leaving 20 bases between the germline ends. Per germline, CDR1 SGHTA and CDR2 FQGNSA. The CDR3 is made up of 17 amino acids. CDR3 residues: CASAQDGSVLSGNTIYF. The CDR3 DNA follows: TGTGCCAGCGCCCAGGACGGCTCTGTTCTCTCTGGAAACACCATATATTTT.